This T cell receptor beta chain was documented in a study of cytomegalovirus exposure and HLA in healthy donors. The CDR3 has 18 amino acids. The junction had 6 bases not matched to a gene; V was cut back by 1 base and J by 2 bases. Germline V gives CDR1 SGHRS, CDR2 YFSETQ. With 60 Vbeta and 13 Jbeta primers, the PCR was carried out. Data came from immunoSEQ multiplex PCR; TCRdb stores just in-frame clones and leaves some out. This sample has about 100,000 clones, with 70% to 80% found just once. This TCR was sampled from a man aged 45 to 65 in good health and CMV-seropositive. The sequenced sample consisted of PBMCs. The chain carries TRBV5-1 and TRBJ2-2, with 12 nucleotides matching TRBD2. The CDR3 region has the DNA TGCGCCAGCAGCTTGTTGCCTAGCGGGAGGGGAAACACCGGGGAGCTGTTTTTT. It translates to CASSLLPSGRGNTGELFF.